These T cell receptor beta chains were read from a single sample in a study of blood T cells in healthy people across ages. TCRdb called the 5' RACE reads again in MiXCR, with one record for every CDR3 protein. The sample lists 1.5 million to 2 million distinct CDR3 sequences, less than 50% occurring once. The specimen sequenced was blood. These receptors were collected from a woman between 40 and 50 years old in good health. Each CDR3 is given with its conserved first and last residue. The D gene is left open where the match is weak. The size field is filled for only some rows; it gives once, few, many or a size class.

j_call d_call clone_size v_call cdr3_nt cdr3_aa
TRBJ1-2 TRBD1 - TRBV6-5 TGTGCCAGCAGTCAGGGACAGAAACCCTCTGGCTACACCTTC CASSQGQKPSGYTF
TRBJ2-5 - - TRBV6-5 TGTGCCAGCAGTTACTCCTGGGCGAACCAAGAGACCCAGTACTTC CASSYSWANQETQYF
TRBJ2-5 TRBD2 few TRBV4-3 TGCGCCAGCAGCCGTAAACTAGCGGAGACCCAGTACTTC CASSRKLAETQYF
TRBJ2-5 TRBD1 - TRBV28 TGTGCCAGCAGTACTATAACAAAGGGACAGGCGGGAGAGACCCAGTACTTC CASSTITKGQAGETQYF
TRBJ1-1 TRBD1 - TRBV25-1 TGTGCCAGCAGTGAAAAAAGGGGGCAACTTCGGAACACTGAAGCTTTCTTT CASSEKRGQLRNTEAFF
TRBJ2-1 - few TRBV3-1 TGTGCCAGCAGCCAAGATCTTCAGCTAAGCTCCTACAATGAGCAGTTCTTC CASSQDLQLSSYNEQFF
TRBJ2-3 - once TRBV25-1 TGTGCCAGCAGTGAACACGGTCGGGGCACAGATACGCAGTATTTT CASSEHGRGTDTQYF
TRBJ1-4 - - TRBV7-6 TGTGCCAGCAGCTTTGGGGGGCCTGAAAAACTGTTTTTT CASSFGGPEKLFF
TRBJ2-7 - - TRBV4-3 TGCGCCAGCAGCCAAGATGGGGGTAGGGTTGGCTACGAGCAGTACTTC CASSQDGGRVGYEQYF
TRBJ2-7 - - TRBV5-1 TGCGCCAGCAGCTTGAGGAGACAGGACAGTCGATACGAGCAGTACTTC CASSLRRQDSRYEQYF